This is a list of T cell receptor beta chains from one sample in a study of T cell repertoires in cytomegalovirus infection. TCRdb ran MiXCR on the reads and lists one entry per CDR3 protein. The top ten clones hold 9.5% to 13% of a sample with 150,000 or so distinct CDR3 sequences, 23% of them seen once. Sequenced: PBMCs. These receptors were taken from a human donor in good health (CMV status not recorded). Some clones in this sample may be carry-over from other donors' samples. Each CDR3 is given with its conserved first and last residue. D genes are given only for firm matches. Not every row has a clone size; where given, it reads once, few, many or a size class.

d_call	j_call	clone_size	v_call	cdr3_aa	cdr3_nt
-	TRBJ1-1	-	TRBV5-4	CASSLEDDRNTEAFF	TGTGCCAGCAGCTTGGAGGATGACCGGAACACTGAAGCTTTCTTT
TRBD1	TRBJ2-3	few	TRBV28	CASSFLGTGTDTQYF	TGTGCCAGCAGTTTCTTGGGGACAGGGACTGATACGCAGTATTTT
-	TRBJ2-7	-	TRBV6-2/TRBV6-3	CASRTTGTYEQYF	TGTGCCAGCAGAACTACAGGGACCTACGAGCAGTACTTC
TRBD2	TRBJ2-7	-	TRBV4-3	CASSLGLESWYEQYF	TGCGCCAGCAGCCTAGGACTAGAGTCATGGTACGAGCAGTACTTC
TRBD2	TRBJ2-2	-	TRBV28	CASSPSLGLAGDTGELFF	TGTGCCAGCAGTCCGTCCTTGGGACTAGCGGGAGACACCGGGGAGCTGTTTTTT
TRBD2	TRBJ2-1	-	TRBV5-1	CASSLELASYNEQFF	TGCGCCAGCAGCTTGGAACTAGCGTCCTACAATGAGCAGTTCTTC
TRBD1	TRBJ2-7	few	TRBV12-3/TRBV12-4	CASSSRNFGQGYEQYF	TGTGCCAGCAGTTCCCGAAACTTTGGACAGGGGTACGAGCAGTACTTC
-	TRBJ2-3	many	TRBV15	CATSRGTGRGTTDTQYF	TGTGCCACCAGCAGAGGGACGGGTCGGGGGACTACAGATACGCAGTATTTT
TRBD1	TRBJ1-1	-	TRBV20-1	CSAPQTGAGRTEAFF	TGCAGTGCTCCACAAACAGGGGCGGGGAGAACTGAAGCTTTCTTT
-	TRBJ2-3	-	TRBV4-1	CASSQVTLGADTQYF	TGCGCCAGCAGCCAAGTAACCCTCGGGGCAGATACGCAGTATTTT
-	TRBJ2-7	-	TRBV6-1	CASSRTEVYEQYF	TGTGCCAGCAGCCGAACGGAGGTGTACGAGCAGTACTTC
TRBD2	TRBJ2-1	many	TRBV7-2	CASSPLAGAYNEQFF	TGTGCCAGCAGCCCCCTAGCGGGAGCCTACAATGAGCAGTTCTTC
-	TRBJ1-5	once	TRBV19	CASSIDKTFQPQHF	TGTGCCAGTAGTATCGACAAAACCTTTCAGCCCCAGCATTTT
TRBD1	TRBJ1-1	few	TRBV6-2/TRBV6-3	CASSYPGQGKSTEAFF	TGTGCCAGCAGTTACCCTGGACAGGGGAAGAGCACTGAAGCTTTCTTT
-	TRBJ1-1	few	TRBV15	CATSRDMGSTEAFF	TGTGCCACCAGCAGAGATATGGGTAGCACTGAAGCTTTCTTT
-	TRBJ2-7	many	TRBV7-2	CASSLVMEANAQSEYEQYF	TGTGCCAGCAGCTTAGTTATGGAGGCAAATGCTCAAAGTGAGTACGAGCAGTACTTC
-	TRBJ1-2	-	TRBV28	CASTGVGYRGYTF	TGTGCCAGCACCGGGGTCGGGTATCGGGGCTACACCTTC
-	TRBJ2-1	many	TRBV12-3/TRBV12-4	CASSLAGNEQFF	TGTGCCAGCAGTTTAGCGGGTAATGAGCAGTTCTTC
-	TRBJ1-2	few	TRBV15	CATSLYSGPRYGYTF	TGTGCCACCAGCTTATATTCGGGCCCCCGCTATGGCTACACCTTC
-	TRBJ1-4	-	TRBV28	CASSDDRSNEKLFF	TGTGCCAGCAGTGACGACAGGTCCAACGAAAAACTGTTTTTT
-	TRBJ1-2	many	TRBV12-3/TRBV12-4	CASRSGTRTSAGDYGYTF	TGTGCCAGCAGATCCGGGACCCGGACGTCGGCGGGAGACTATGGCTACACCTTC
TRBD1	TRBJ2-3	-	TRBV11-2	CASSPGQGFEDTQYF	TGTGCCAGCAGCCCGGGACAGGGGTTCGAAGATACGCAGTATTTT
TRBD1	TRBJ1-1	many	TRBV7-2	CASSPGQVLNTEAFF	TGTGCCAGCAGCCCCGGACAGGTGCTGAACACTGAAGCTTTCTTT
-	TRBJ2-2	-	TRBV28	CASSPGDSTGELFF	TGTGCCAGCAGCCCAGGAGACAGCACCGGGGAGCTGTTTTTT
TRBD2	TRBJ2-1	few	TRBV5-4	CASSTRTSGDYNEQFF	TGTGCCAGCAGCACACGGACTAGCGGAGACTACAATGAGCAGTTCTTC
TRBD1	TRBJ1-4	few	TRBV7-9	CASSNIPGQVNEKLFF	TGTGCCAGCAGCAACATCCCGGGACAGGTTAATGAAAAACTGTTTTTT
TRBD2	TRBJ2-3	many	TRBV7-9	CASSSLAGSTDTQYF	TGTGCCAGCAGCTCACTAGCGGGTAGCACAGATACGCAGTATTTT
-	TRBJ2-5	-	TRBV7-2	CASSYGSRGENQYF	TGTGCCAGCAGCTACGGGTCCAGGGGGGAGAACCAGTACTTC
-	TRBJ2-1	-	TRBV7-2	CASSSPGVYNEQFF	TGTGCCAGCAGCTCACCAGGGGTCTACAATGAGCAGTTCTTC
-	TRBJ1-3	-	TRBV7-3	CASSPDLSSGNTIYF	TGTGCCAGCAGCCCGGACTTGAGCTCTGGAAACACCATATATTTT
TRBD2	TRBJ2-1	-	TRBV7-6	CASSVAGTSVYNEQFF	TGTGCCAGCAGCGTCGCCGGGACTAGCGTATACAATGAGCAGTTCTTC
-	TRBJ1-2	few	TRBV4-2	CASSQDAVDYGYTF	TGTGCCAGCAGCCAAGATGCGGTTGACTATGGCTACACCTTC
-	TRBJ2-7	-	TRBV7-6	CASSLLVPGAYEQYF	TGTGCCAGCAGCTTACTGGTGCCAGGGGCGTACGAGCAGTACTTC
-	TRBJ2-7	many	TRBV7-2	CASSLAAVQYF	TGTGCCAGCAGCTTAGCTGCAGTGCAGTACTTC
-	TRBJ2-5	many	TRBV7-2	CASSLVVGSETQYF	TGTGCCAGCAGCTTAGTCGTGGGTTCTGAGACCCAGTACTTC
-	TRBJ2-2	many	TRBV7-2	CASSRTGTSGTGELFF	TGTGCCAGCAGCCGGACCGGGACTTCAGGGACCGGGGAGCTGTTTTTT
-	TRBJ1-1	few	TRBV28	CASSLSQEAFF	TGTGCCAGCAGTTTATCCCAGGAGGCTTTCTTT
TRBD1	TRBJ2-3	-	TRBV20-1	CCAVRQGFTDTQYF	TGCTGTGCCGTACGACAGGGGTTCACAGATACGCAGTATTTT
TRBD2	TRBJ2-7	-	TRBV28	CASSFSGRRYEQYF	TGTGCCAGCAGTTTCAGCGGGAGAAGGTACGAGCAGTACTTC
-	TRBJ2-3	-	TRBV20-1	CSARRDSGDTQYF	TGCAGTGCTAGACGAGATAGCGGAGATACGCAGTATTTT
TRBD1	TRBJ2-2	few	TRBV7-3	CASSFEGTGGQFTGELFF	TGTGCCAGCAGCTTTGAAGGGACAGGGGGCCAATTCACCGGGGAGCTGTTTTTT
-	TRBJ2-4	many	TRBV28	CASGNDGTKYF	TGTGCCAGCGGCAACGATGGGACAAAGTACTTC
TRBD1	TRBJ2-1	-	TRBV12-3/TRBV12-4	CSSSRQGYEQFF	TGTTCCAGCAGTAGACAGGGGTATGAGCAGTTCTTC
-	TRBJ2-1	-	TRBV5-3	CTSSFGNEQFF	TGTACCAGCAGCTTCGGGAATGAGCAGTTCTTC
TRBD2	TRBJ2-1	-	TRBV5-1	CASSSGTSREQFF	TGCGCCAGCAGCTCCGGGACTAGCCGCGAGCAGTTCTTC
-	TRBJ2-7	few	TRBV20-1	CSARAGVEQYF	TGCAGTGCTAGAGCGGGAGTTGAGCAGTACTTC